A selection of T cell receptor beta chains follows, all from one sample in a study of Siglec-9 on CD8 T cells in melanoma. The method was immunoSEQ multiplex PCR; TCRdb's version includes in-frame clones alone and lacks a portion of them. The data hold around 29,000 clones, with 75% to 85% observed a single time. Sequencing input: Siglec-9- CD8+ T cells sorted from blood. The receptors come from a human donor in good health. The CDR3 runs from the conserved cysteine through the conserved F or W. Fields, in order: D gene, clone size, V gene, J gene, CDR3 protein, CDR3 DNA. D genes are given only for firm matches. Part of the rows lack a size; the others show once, few, many or a class for expanded clones.

d_call: .; clone_size: .; v_call: TRBV5-1; j_call: TRBJ2-2; cdr3_aa: CASSLGTLGSGGELFF; cdr3_nt: TGCGCCAGCAGCTTGGGAACGTTGGGGTCTGGTGGGGAGCTGTTTTTT
d_call: .; clone_size: .; v_call: TRBV28; j_call: TRBJ2-1; cdr3_aa: CASSFLIGTRYNEQFF; cdr3_nt: TGTGCCAGCAGTTTTTTAATAGGTACGCGCTACAATGAGCAGTTCTTC
d_call: TRBD1; clone_size: .; v_call: TRBV5-4; j_call: TRBJ1-1; cdr3_aa: CASSFKGAWEAFF; cdr3_nt: TGTGCCAGCAGCTTTAAGGGGGCATGGGAAGCTTTCTTT
d_call: TRBD1; clone_size: .; v_call: TRBV5-1; j_call: TRBJ2-7; cdr3_aa: CASSLTGVRSYEQYF; cdr3_nt: TGCGCCAGCAGCTTAACAGGGGTCCGAAGCTACGAGCAGTACTTC
d_call: .; clone_size: .; v_call: TRBV9; j_call: TRBJ2-2; cdr3_aa: CASSVAGTGGELFF; cdr3_nt: TGTGCCAGCAGCGTAGCTGGGACGGGCGGGGAGCTGTTTTTT
d_call: TRBD2; clone_size: .; v_call: TRBV5-1; j_call: TRBJ2-5; cdr3_aa: CASSLASGGAETQYF; cdr3_nt: TGCGCCAGCAGCTTGGCTAGCGGGGGGGCGGAGACCCAGTACTTC
d_call: TRBD1; clone_size: .; v_call: TRBV15; j_call: TRBJ1-1; cdr3_aa: CATSSSGQARMNTEAFF; cdr3_nt: TGTGCCACCAGCAGTTCCGGACAGGCCCGCATGAACACTGAAGCTTTCTTT
d_call: .; clone_size: once; v_call: TRBV7-9; j_call: TRBJ2-1; cdr3_aa: CASRRGTVDNEQFF; cdr3_nt: TGTGCCAGCAGACGCGGGACAGTAGACAATGAGCAGTTCTTC
d_call: TRBD2; clone_size: .; v_call: TRBV19; j_call: TRBJ2-3; cdr3_aa: CASSKRSGRDLRSYSTDTQYF; cdr3_nt: TGTGCCAGTAGTAAGAGGAGCGGGAGGGATCTTCGCTCTTATAGCACAGATACGCAGTATTTT
d_call: TRBD1; clone_size: .; v_call: TRBV9; j_call: TRBJ1-2; cdr3_aa: CASSVSFWGQGRIKEDGYTF; cdr3_nt: TGTGCCAGCAGCGTATCGTTCTGGGGACAGGGACGGATAAAGGAAGATGGCTACACCTTC
d_call: .; clone_size: .; v_call: TRBV19; j_call: TRBJ2-1; cdr3_aa: CASSATSFHYNEQFF; cdr3_nt: TGTGCCAGTAGTGCCACTAGTTTTCACTACAATGAGCAGTTCTTC
d_call: .; clone_size: .; v_call: TRBV5-5; j_call: TRBJ1-2; cdr3_aa: CASSSDGGGLNYGYTF; cdr3_nt: TGTGCCAGCAGCTCTGATGGGGGAGGGCTAAACTATGGCTACACCTTC
d_call: .; clone_size: .; v_call: TRBV6-1; j_call: TRBJ2-7; cdr3_aa: CASSVHRDEQYF; cdr3_nt: TGTGCCAGCAGTGTACACAGGGACGAGCAGTACTTC
d_call: .; clone_size: .; v_call: TRBV7-6; j_call: TRBJ2-1; cdr3_aa: CASSPQGNYNEQFF; cdr3_nt: TGTGCCAGCAGCCCGCAGGGCAACTACAATGAGCAGTTCTTC
d_call: .; clone_size: medium-sized; v_call: TRBV28; j_call: TRBJ1-6; cdr3_aa: CASSFGAVGSPLHF; cdr3_nt: TGTGCCAGCAGTTTCGGGGCGGTGGGTTCACCCCTCCACTTT
d_call: .; clone_size: .; v_call: TRBV25-1; j_call: TRBJ2-5; cdr3_aa: CASSEGMGAETQYF; cdr3_nt: TGTGCCAGCAGCGAGGGAATGGGGGCAGAGACCCAGTACTTC
d_call: .; clone_size: .; v_call: TRBV4-1; j_call: TRBJ2-7; cdr3_aa: CASSPGGRTTYEQYF; cdr3_nt: TGCGCCAGCAGCCCTGGAGGCCGTACCACCTACGAGCAGTACTTC
d_call: TRBD1; clone_size: .; v_call: TRBV11-2; j_call: TRBJ2-1; cdr3_aa: CASSQIRDRDHEQFF; cdr3_nt: TGTGCCAGCAGCCAAATCCGGGACAGGGATCATGAGCAGTTCTTC
d_call: .; clone_size: .; v_call: TRBV10-1; j_call: TRBJ2-6; cdr3_aa: CASSESAGANVLTF; cdr3_nt: TGCGCCAGCAGTGAGTCTGCGGGGGCCAACGTCCTGACTTTC
d_call: .; clone_size: .; v_call: TRBV4-1; j_call: TRBJ2-2; cdr3_aa: CASSHHTGELFF; cdr3_nt: TGCGCCAGCAGCCACCACACCGGGGAGCTGTTTTTT